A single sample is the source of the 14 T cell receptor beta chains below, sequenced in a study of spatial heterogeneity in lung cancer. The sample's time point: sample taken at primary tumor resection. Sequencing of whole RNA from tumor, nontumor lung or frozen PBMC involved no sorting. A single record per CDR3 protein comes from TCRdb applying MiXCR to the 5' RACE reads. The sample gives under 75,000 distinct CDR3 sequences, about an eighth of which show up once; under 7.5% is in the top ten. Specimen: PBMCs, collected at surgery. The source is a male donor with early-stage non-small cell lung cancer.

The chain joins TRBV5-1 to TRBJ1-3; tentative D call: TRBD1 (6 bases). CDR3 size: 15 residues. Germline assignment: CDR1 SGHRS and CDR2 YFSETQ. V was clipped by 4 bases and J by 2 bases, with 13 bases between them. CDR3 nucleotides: TGCGCCAGCAGCACCCAGGGGCAGCCTGGAAACACCATATATTTT. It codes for CASSTQGQPGNTIYF.

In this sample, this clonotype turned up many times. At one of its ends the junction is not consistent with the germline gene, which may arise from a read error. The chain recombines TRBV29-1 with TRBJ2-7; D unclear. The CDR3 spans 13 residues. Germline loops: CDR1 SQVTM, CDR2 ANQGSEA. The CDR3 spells CSVEETDTYEQYF. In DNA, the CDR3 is TGCAGCGTCGAAGAGACGGATACCTACGAGCAGTACTTC.

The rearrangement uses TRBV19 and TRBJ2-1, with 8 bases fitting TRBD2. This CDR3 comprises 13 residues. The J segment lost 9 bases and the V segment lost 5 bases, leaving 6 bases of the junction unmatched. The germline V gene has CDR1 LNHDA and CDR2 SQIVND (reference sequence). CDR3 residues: CASSSGLVAEQFF. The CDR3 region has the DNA TGTGCCAGTAGTTCGGGACTAGTGGCTGAGCAGTTCTTC. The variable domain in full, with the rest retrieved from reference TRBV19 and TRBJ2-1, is DGGITQSPKYLFRKEGQNVTLSCEQNLNHDAMYWYRQDPGQGLRLIYYSQIVNDFQKGDIAEGYSVSREKKESFPLTVTSAQKNPTAFYLCASSSGLVAEQFFGPGTRLTVL.

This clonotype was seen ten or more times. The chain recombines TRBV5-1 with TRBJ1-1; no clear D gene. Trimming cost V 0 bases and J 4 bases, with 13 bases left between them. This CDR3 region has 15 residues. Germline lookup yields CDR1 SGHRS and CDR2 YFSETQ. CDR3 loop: CASSLASAVITEAFF. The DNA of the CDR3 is TGCGCCAGCAGCTTGGCGTCGGCGGTTATCACTGAAGCTTTCTTT.

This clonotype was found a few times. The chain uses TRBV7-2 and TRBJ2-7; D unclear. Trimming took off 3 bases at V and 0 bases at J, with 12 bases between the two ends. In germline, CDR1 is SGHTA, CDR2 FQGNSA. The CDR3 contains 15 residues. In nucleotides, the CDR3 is TGTGCCAGCAGCTTGAGGCCCTCCAGCTCCTACGAGCAGTACTTC. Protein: CASSLRPSSSYEQYF.

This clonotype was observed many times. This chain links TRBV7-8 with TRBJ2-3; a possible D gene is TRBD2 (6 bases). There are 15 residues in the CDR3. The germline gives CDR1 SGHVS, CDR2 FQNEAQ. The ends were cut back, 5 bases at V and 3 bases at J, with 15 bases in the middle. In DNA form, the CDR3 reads TGTGCCAGCAGCCCTCTTGGGACTCCTACAGATACGCAGTATTTT. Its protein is CASSPLGTPTDTQYF.

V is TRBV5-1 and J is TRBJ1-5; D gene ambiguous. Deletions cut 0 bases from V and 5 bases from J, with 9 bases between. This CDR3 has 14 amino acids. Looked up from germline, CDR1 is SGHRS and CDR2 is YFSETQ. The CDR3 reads CASSLDSTDQPQHF. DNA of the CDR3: TGCGCCAGCAGCTTGGACAGCACAGATCAGCCCCAGCATTTT.

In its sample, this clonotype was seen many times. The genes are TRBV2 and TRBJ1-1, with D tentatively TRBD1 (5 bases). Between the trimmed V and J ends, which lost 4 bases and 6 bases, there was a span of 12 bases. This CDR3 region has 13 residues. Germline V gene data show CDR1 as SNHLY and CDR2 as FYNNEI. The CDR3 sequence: CASSGEGLPEAFF. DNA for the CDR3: TGTGCCAGCAGTGGGGAGGGGCTCCCTGAAGCTTTCTTT.

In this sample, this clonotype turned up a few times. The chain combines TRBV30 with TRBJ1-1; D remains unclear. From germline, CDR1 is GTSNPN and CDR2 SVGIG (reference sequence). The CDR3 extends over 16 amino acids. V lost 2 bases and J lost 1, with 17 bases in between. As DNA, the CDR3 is TGTGCCTGGAGTACTATGGCAGGTCCGCGGAACACTGAAGCTTTCTTT. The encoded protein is CAWSTMAGPRNTEAFF.

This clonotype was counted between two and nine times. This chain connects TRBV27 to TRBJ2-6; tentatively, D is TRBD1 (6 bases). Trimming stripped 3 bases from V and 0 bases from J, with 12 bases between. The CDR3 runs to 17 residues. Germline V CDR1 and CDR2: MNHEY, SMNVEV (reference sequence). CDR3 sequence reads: CASSFLGAVSGANVLTF. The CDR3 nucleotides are TGTGCCAGCAGTTTTCTGGGGGCTGTCTCTGGGGCCAACGTCCTGACTTTC.

CDR3 coding DNA: TGTGCCAGCAGTGCAAGCATGGCCAATGAAAAACTGTTTTTT. It codes for CASSASMANEKLFF. This sequence joins TRBV2 and TRBJ1-4, with no clear D. In germline, CDR1 is SNHLY, CDR2 FYNNEI. This CDR3 spans 14 amino acids. V was cut by 4 bases and J by 5 bases, with 11 bases left in between.

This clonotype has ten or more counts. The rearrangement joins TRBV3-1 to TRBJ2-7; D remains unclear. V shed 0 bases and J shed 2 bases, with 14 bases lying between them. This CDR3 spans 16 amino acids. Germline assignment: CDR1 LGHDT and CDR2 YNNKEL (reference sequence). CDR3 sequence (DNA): TGTGCCAGCAGCCAAGATGGACGCACTGGCCCCTACGAGCAGTACTTC. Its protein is CASSQDGRTGPYEQYF.

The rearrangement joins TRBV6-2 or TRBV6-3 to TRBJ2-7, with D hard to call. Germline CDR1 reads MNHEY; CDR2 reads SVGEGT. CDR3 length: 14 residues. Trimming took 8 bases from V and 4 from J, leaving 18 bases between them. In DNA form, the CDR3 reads TGTGCCAGCTCCGGTCGGGTCGGCCATTACGAGCAGTACTTC. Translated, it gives CASSGRVGHYEQYF.

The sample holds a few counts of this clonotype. The CDR3 nucleotides are TGTGCCAGCAGTTACGAGCACTCCGGGAAGGGGGAGACCCAGTACTTC. Translated: CASSYEHSGKGETQYF. The chain joins TRBV6-5 to TRBJ2-5; the D call may be TRBD1 or TRBD2 (5 bases each). CDR1 and CDR2 from the germline V gene are MNHEY and SVGAGI. V dropped 2 bases and J dropped 5 bases, with 18 bases sitting between them. CDR3 length: 16 amino acids.